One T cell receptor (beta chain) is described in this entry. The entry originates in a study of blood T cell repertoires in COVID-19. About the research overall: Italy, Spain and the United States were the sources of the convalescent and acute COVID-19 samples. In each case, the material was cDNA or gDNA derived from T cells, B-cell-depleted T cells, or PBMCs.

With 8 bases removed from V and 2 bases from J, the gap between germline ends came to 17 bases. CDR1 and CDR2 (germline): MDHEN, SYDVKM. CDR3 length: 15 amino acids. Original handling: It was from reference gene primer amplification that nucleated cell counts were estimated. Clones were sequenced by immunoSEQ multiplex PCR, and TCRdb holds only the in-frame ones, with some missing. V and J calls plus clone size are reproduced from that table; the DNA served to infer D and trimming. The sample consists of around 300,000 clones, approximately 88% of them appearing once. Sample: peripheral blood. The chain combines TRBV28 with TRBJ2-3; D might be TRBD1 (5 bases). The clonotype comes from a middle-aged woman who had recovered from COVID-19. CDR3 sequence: CASHSPREATDTQYF. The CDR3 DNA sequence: TGTGCCAGCCATTCCCCCAGGGAAGCCACAGATACGCAGTATTTT.